The T cell receptor beta chain under discussion was sequenced for a study of technical replicates of blood from a few donors. After removal of 3 bases from V and 5 bases from J, the junction contained 6 bases not matched to a gene. The CDR3 has 15 amino acids. Germline values: CDR1 SNHLY, CDR2 FYNNEI. Assay: immunoSEQ multiplex PCR; the TCRdb copy retains only in-frame clones and omits some. The sample consists of roughly 51,000 clones, 93% of them appearing once. Sequenced input: PBMCs. The rearrangement links TRBV2 to TRBJ2-1, with TRBD2 matching over 8 bases. This sequence originates from a human donor in good health. Some clones in this sample may be carry-over from other donors' samples. In DNA, the CDR3 is TGTGCCAGCAGTGAGAGCGGGAGACCTCACAATGAGCAGTTCTTC. The encoded protein is CASSESGRPHNEQFF.